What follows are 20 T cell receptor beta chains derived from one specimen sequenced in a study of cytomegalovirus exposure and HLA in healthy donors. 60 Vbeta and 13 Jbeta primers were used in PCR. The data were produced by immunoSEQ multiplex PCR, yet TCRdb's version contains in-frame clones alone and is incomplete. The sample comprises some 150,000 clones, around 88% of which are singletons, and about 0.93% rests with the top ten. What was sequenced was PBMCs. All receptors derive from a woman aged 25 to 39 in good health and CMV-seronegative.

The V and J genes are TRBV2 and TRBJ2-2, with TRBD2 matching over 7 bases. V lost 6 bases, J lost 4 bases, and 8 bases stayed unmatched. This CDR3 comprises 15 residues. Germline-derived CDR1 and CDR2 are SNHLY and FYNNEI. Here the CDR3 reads CASRETSLVTGELFF. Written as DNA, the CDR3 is TGTGCCAGCAGGGAGACTAGCCTGGTCACCGGGGAGCTGTTTTTT.

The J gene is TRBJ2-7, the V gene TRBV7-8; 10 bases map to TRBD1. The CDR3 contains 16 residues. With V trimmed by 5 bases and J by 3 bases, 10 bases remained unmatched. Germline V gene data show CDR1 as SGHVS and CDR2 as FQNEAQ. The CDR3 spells CASSPPHRDRGYEQYF. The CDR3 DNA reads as TGTGCCAGCAGCCCACCACACCGGGACAGGGGCTACGAGCAGTACTTC.

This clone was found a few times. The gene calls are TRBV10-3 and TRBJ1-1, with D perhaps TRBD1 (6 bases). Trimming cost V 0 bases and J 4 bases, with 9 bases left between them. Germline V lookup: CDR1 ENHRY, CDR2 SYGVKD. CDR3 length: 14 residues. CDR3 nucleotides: TGTGCCATCAGTGAGTCAGGGGGTGTCACTGAAGCTTTCTTT. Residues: CAISESGGVTEAFF.

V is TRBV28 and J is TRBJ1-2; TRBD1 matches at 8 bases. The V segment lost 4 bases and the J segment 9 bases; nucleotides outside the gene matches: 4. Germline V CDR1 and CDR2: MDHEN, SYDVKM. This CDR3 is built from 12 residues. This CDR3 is CASSSGTGSYTF. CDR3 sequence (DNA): TGTGCCAGCAGTTCCGGGACAGGCAGCTACACCTTC.

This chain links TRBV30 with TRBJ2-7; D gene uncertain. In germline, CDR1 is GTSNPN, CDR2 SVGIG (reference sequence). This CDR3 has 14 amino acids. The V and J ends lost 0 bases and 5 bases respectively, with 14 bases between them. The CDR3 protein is CAWSVTGYSNEQYF. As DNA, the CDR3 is TGTGCCTGGAGTGTTACCGGATACAGTAACGAGCAGTACTTC.

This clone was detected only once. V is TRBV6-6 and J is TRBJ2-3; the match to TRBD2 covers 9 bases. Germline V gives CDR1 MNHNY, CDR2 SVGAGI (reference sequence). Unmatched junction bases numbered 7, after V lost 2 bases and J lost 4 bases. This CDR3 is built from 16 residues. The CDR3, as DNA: TGTGCCAGCAGTTACGGGGGCGGGAGGGGGCCAGATACGCAGTATTTT. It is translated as CASSYGGGRGPDTQYF.

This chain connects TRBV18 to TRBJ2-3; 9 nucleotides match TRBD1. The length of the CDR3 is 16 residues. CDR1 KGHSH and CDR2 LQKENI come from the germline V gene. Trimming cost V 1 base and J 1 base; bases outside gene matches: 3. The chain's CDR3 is CASSPRGDRGTDTQYF. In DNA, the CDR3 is TGTGCCAGCTCACCACGAGGGGACAGGGGCACAGATACGCAGTATTTT.

The CDR3 reads CASSFKTGGAGSGYTF. CDR3 in DNA: TGTGCCAGCAGCTTTAAGACAGGGGGCGCGGGCAGTGGCTACACCTTC. The chain employs TRBV2 and TRBJ1-2, with TRBD1 matching over 10 bases. Looked up from germline, CDR1 is SNHLY and CDR2 is FYNNEI. CDR3 length equals 16 residues. With V trimmed by 6 bases and J by 7 bases, 14 bases remained unmatched.

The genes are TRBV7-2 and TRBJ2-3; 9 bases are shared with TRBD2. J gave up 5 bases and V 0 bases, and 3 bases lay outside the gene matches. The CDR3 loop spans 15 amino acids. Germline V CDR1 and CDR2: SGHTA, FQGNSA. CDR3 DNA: TGTGCCAGCAGCTTAGCGGGCGGGGGGGTAGATACGCAGTATTTT. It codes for CASSLAGGGVDTQYF.

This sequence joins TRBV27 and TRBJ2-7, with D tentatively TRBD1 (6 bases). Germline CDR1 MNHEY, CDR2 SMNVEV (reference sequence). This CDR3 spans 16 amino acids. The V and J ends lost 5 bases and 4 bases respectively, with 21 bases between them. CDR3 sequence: CASSPSTPNQGYEQYF. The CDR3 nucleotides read TGTGCCAGCAGTCCCTCGACCCCGAACCAGGGGTACGAGCAGTACTTC.

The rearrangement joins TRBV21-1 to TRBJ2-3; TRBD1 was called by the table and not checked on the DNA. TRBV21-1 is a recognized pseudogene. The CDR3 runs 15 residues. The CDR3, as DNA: TGTGCCAGCAGCAAAGCTAGTCAGGGGAGAGATACGCAGTATTTT. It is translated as CASSKASQGRDTQYF.

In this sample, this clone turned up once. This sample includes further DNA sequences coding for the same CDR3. The CDR3 reads CASSGDRLDGYTF. The CDR3 DNA follows: TGTGCCAGCAGTGGGGACAGGTTGGATGGCTACACCTTC. The chain joins TRBV9 to TRBJ1-2; 8 positions match TRBD1. Losses at the gene ends were 5 bases for V and 6 bases for J; bases not matched to a gene: 6. The CDR3 runs to 13 residues. The germline V gene encodes CDR1 SGDLS and CDR2 YYNGEE.

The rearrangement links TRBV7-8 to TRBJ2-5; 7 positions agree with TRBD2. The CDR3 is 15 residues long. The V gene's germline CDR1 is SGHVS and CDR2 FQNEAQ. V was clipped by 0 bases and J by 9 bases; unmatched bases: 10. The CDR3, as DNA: TGTGCCAGCAGCTTAGCGGTTGTGGGGAGGGCGGCCCAGTACTTC. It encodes CASSLAVVGRAAQYF.

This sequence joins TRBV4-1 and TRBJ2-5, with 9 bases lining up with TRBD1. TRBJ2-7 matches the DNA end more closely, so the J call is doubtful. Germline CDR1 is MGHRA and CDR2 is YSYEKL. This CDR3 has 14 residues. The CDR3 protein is CASSRDRVPYEQYF. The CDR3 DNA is TGCGCCAGCAGCCGGGACAGGGTTCCCTACGAGCAGTACTTC.

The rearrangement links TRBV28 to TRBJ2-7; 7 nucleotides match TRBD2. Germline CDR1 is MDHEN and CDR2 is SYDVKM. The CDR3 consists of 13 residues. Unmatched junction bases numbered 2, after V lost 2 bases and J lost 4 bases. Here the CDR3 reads CASSLAGVYEQYF. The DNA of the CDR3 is TGTGCCAGCAGTTTAGCGGGAGTTTACGAGCAGTACTTC.

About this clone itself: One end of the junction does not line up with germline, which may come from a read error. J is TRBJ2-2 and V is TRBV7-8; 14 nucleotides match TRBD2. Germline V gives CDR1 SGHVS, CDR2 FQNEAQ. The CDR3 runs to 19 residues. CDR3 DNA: TGTGCCAGCAGCTTATCCAGACTAGCGGGGGGGCCGAACGCCGGGGAGCTGTTTTTT. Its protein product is CASSLSRLAGGPNAGELFF.

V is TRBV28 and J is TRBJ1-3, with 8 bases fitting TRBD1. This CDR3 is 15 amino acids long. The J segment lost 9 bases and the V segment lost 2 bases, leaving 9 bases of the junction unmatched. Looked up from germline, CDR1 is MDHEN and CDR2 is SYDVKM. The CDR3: CASSLGGQGVRTIYF. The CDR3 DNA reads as TGTGCCAGCAGTTTAGGTGGACAGGGAGTACGCACCATATATTTT.

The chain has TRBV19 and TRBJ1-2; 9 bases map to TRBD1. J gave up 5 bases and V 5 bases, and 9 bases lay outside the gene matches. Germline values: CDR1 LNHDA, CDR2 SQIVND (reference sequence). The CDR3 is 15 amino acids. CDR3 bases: TGTGCCAGTAGTCCCTTCCCGGGACAGGGTTATGGCTACACCTTC. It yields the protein CASSPFPGQGYGYTF.

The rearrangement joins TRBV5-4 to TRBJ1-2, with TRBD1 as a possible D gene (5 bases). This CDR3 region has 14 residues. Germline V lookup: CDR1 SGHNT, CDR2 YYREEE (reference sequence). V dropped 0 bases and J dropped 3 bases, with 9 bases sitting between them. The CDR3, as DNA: TGTGCCAGCAGCTTGGTGGGAGGGGACTATGGCTACACCTTC. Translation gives CASSLVGGDYGYTF.

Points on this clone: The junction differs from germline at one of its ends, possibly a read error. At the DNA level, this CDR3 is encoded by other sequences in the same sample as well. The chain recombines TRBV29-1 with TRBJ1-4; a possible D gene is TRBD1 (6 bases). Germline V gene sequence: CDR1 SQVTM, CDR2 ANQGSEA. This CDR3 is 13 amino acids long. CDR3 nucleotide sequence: TGCAGCGTTGTAGGTGGGGGCGGAGAAAAGCTGTTTTTT. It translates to CSVVGGGGEKLFF.